This T cell receptor beta chain derives from a study of long-term antiretroviral therapy in people with HIV. The study, taken as a whole, reports: All time points showed a repertoire dominated by clones expanded before ART.

Runs used v3.0 of the immunoSEQ assay and were done at survey level. Assay used: immunoSEQ multiplex PCR; TCRdb lists only in-frame clones, some missing. Among 20,000 to 25,000 clones listed, roughly 86% were seen once. Germline V gives CDR1 MNHEY, CDR2 SVGAGI. The CDR3 consists of 15 residues. V gave up 5 bases and J gave up 0 bases, with 11 bases separating them. With respect to this clone: Its specificity is unknown.

The sequencing here drew on unsorted PBMCs, taken 2.6 years after starting antiretroviral therapy. This TCR derives from a woman between 50 and 59 years old with HIV. The chain uses TRBV6-5 and TRBJ2-1; the D is unclear. CDR3: CASSGRMSSYNEQFF. CDR3 sequence (DNA): TGTGCCAGCAGTGGACGCATGAGCTCCTACAATGAGCAGTTCTTC.